This T cell receptor (beta chain) was identified in a study of graft-versus-host responses after intestinal transplantation. The overall study: Anti-thymocyte globulin served as induction for all recipients, who then took tacrolimus and steroids for roughly 3 years. Study observations and caveats: Detected in recipient marrow were GvH clones, some of which were first observed in ileum or blood. Declining HvG levels early post-transplant were linked to peak circulating GvH clone levels.

Repertoires were generated with immunoSEQ multiplex PCR, while TCRdb's copy carries only in-frame clones and drops some. The profile covers 35,000 to 50,000 clones, with about 93% appearing a single time and less than 25% taken by the ten largest. This CDR3 contains 17 residues. Trimming removed 3 bases from V and 5 bases from J; junction bases left unmatched: 13. Germline V gene lookup returns CDR1 MGHRA and CDR2 YSYEKL. Comments on this clone: Its antigen is still unknown.

The rearrangement uses TRBV4-1 and TRBJ2-1, with 7 bases fitting TRBD2. This specimen was unstimulated CD8+ T cells sorted from spleen or lymph node cells, taken before transplant. This TCR was recovered from a human donor who was the organ donor for an intestinal transplant. CDR3 sequence reads: CASSHVFGRTPNNEQFF. The CDR3 DNA follows: TGCGCCAGCAGCCATGTTTTCGGGAGGACCCCGAACAATGAGCAGTTCTTC.